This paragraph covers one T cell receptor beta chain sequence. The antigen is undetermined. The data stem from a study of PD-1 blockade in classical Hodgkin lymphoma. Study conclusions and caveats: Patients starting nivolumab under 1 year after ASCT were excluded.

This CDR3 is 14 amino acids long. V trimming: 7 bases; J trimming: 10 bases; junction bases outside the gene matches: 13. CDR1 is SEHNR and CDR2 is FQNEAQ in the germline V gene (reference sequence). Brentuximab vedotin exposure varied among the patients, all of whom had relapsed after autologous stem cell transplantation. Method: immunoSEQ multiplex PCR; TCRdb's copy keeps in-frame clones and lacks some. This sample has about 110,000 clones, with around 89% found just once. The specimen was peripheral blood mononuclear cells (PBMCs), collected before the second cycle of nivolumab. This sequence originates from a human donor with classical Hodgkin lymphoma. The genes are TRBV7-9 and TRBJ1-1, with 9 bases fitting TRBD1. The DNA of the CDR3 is TGTGCCAGCATCCCTGGGGGACAGGGCTACCGAGCTTTCTTT. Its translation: CASIPGGQGYRAFF.